The entry below gives a single T cell receptor beta chain sequence along with its context. Its specificity is not known. This sample is part of a study of shared clonotypes between healthy human individuals. Study findings and constraints: Clonotype sharing levels among donors were expected to vary with sequencing depth.

The J segment lost 4 bases and the V segment lost 1 base, leaving 8 bases of the junction unmatched. Germline CDR1 and CDR2: SGHAT and FQNNGV. The length of the CDR3 is 17 residues. Assay runs were performed at deep level. Methods used by the authors: Filtering differed because ImmunoSEQ produced junction-only sequences that carried no quality scores. Here immunoSEQ multiplex PCR was the method, and the copy in TCRdb shows in-frame clones only, minus some. V and J calls and clone size are as listed in that table; D and trimming were resolved from the DNA. Found here are about 490,000 clones, 70% to 80% of them singletons; the top ten hold 10% to 15%.

The chain links TRBV11-2 to TRBJ2-1, with 9 bases that match TRBD2. The specimen was PBMCs. The receptor's source is a woman in her forties in good health. Some clones in this sample may be carry-over from other donors' samples. CDR3 region: CASSLGWSSGIYNEQFF. The CDR3 nucleotides are TGTGCCAGCAGCTTAGGGTGGTCTAGCGGGATATACAATGAGCAGTTCTTC.